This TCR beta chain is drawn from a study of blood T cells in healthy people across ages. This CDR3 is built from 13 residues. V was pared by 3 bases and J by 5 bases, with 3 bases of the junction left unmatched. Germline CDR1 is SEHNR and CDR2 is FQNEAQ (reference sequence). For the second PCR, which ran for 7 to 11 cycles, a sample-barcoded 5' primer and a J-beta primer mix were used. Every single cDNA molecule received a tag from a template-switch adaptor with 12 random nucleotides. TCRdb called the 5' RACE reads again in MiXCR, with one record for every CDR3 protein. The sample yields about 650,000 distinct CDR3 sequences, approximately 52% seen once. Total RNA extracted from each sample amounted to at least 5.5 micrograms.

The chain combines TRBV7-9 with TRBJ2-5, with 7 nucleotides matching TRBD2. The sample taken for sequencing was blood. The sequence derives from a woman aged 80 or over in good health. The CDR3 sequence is CASSFGGLETQYF. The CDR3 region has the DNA TGTGCCAGCAGCTTCGGGGGGTTGGAGACCCAGTACTTC.